A single sample is the source of the 32 T cell receptor beta chains below, sequenced in a study of T cells in localized non-small cell lung cancer. Sequencing was performed with immunoSEQ multiplex PCR; in TCRdb, only in-frame clones are kept and a portion is missing. This sample yields approximately 4,000 clones, of which about 22% are seen a single time; around 8.6% belongs to the top ten. Sequencing used lung tumor tissue, obtained before any cancer treatment. The receptors here all came from a woman aged 40-69 years with stage I lung adenocarcinoma.

Note on this clone: The junction and the germline gene differ at one end; a read error may be behind it. The V call is TRBV5-1, the J call TRBJ2-7; 9 bases match TRBD2. This CDR3 comprises 16 residues. Germline-derived CDR1 and CDR2 are SGHRS and YFSETQ. Here the CDR3 reads CASSLRGAGGGYAQYF. CDR3 in DNA: TGCGCCAGCAGCTTGCGGGGAGCGGGAGGTGGGTACGCGCAGTACTTC.

Only a few counts were recorded for this clone. V and J are TRBV18 and TRBJ2-3; a weak D match, TRBD2 (5 bases). Trimming pared 1 base from V and 5 bases from J, leaving 10 bases between. The length of the CDR3 is 14 residues. Germline assignment: CDR1 KGHSH and CDR2 LQKENI. The CDR3 bases are TGTGCCAGCTCACCACGGGAGCTCGGAGATACGCAGTATTTT. This codes for CASSPRELGDTQYF.

J is TRBJ1-1 and V is TRBV9; TRBD1 is a possible D gene (5 bases). Germline values: CDR1 SGDLS, CDR2 YYNGEE. The V end lost 5 bases, the J end lost 1 base, and 15 bases lay between the germline ends. The CDR3 contains 15 residues. CDR3 loop: CASSEAGRRNTEAFF. The CDR3 DNA reads TGTGCCAGCAGTGAAGCGGGACGGAGGAACACTGAAGCTTTCTTT. Filled out from reference TRBV9 and TRBJ1-1, the complete variable domain reads DSGVTQTPKHLITATGQRVTLRCSPRSGDLSVYWYQQSLDQGLQFLIQYYNGEERAKGNILERFSAQQFPDLHSELNLSSLELGDSALYFCASSEAGRRNTEAFFGQGTRLTVV.

This chain connects TRBV5-1 to TRBJ2-7; 9 bases fit TRBD2. The CDR3 loop spans 15 amino acids. Unmatched junction bases numbered 5, after V lost 0 bases and J lost 4 bases. Germline loops: CDR1 SGHRS, CDR2 YFSETQ. CDR3 coding DNA: TGCGCCAGCAGCTTGGAACCTAGCGGGGTTTACGAGCAGTACTTC. It specifies CASSLEPSGVYEQYF. Together with reference TRBV5-1 and TRBJ2-7, the CDR3 gives the full variable domain: KAGVTQTPRYLIKTRGQQVTLSCSPISGHRSVSWYQQTPGQGLQFLFEYFSETQRNKGNFPGRFSGRQFSNSRSEMNVSTLELGDSALYLCASSLEPSGVYEQYFGPGTRLTVT.

This clone was picked up a small number of times. The V and J genes are TRBV6-8 and TRBJ1-5; a weak D match, TRBD1 (5 bases). There are 14 residues in the CDR3. Trimming cost V 4 bases and J 4 bases, with 11 bases left between them. CDR1 and CDR2 from the germline V gene are MNHGY and SAAAGT. In DNA form, the CDR3 reads TGTGCCAGCAGTTTAAGCAGGGAAAATCAGCCCCAGCATTTT. This translates into CASSLSRENQPQHF.

This chain joins TRBV13 and TRBJ1-1; a possible D gene is TRBD1 (5 bases). The germline CDR1 and CDR2 sequences are PRHDT and FYEKMQ (reference sequence). The CDR3 is 15 amino acids. With 1 base removed from V and 0 bases from J, the gap between germline ends came to 9 bases. CDR3: CASSLEGRVNTEAFF. The CDR3 DNA sequence: TGTGCCAGCAGCTTAGAGGGGAGGGTGAACACTGAAGCTTTCTTT.

The chain uses TRBV4-1 and TRBJ1-1, with 7 bases lining up with TRBD1. CDR3 length: 13 amino acids. J lost 0 bases, V lost 11 bases, and 6 bases had no gene match. Germline loops: CDR1 MGHRA, CDR2 YSYEKL. CDR3 sequence reads: CAGRQGMNTEAFF. CDR3 coding DNA: TGCGCCGGTAGACAGGGTATGAACACTGAAGCTTTCTTT.

This clone was counted between two and nine times. This chain uses TRBV5-1 with TRBJ2-3; D gene unclear. CDR3 length equals 14 residues. Germline values: CDR1 SGHRS, CDR2 YFSETQ. V was shortened by 1 base and J by 3 bases, with 9 bases between the two germline ends. The CDR3 DNA follows: TGCGCCAGCAGCTTGTTATCTGTTACAGATACGCAGTATTTT. Its protein product is CASSLLSVTDTQYF.

The V gene is TRBV29-1, the J gene TRBJ1-2; 7 nucleotides align to TRBD1. This CDR3 is 13 amino acids long. The germline CDR1 and CDR2 sequences are SQVTM and ANQGSEA. V lost 6 bases, J lost 0 bases, and 4 bases stayed unmatched. CDR3 bases: TGCAGCGTAGACAGGGAAGCTAACTATGGCTACACCTTC. This encodes CSVDREANYGYTF.

The V and J genes are TRBV18 and TRBJ2-1, with TRBD2 matching over 8 bases. CDR3 size: 19 residues. Unmatched junction bases numbered 19, after V lost 0 bases and J lost 9 bases. The germline CDR1 and CDR2 sequences are KGHSH and LQKENI. The CDR3 is CASSPPIPGLDLSYGEQFF. In nucleotides, the CDR3 is TGTGCCAGCTCACCACCAATACCGGGACTAGATTTGAGCTACGGTGAGCAGTTCTTC.

This clone showed up just a few times. V is TRBV18 and J is TRBJ2-4, with D perhaps matching TRBD1 or TRBD2 (5 bases each). Trimming removed 4 bases from V and 7 bases from J, with 20 bases in between. The CDR3 is 16 residues long. Germline V gene sequence: CDR1 KGHSH, CDR2 LQKENI. The CDR3 reads CASSQAEGTGINIQYF. CDR3 DNA: TGTGCCAGCTCACAGGCCGAGGGGACGGGGATTAACATTCAGTACTTC.

The CDR3: CSVGGTGYEQYF. CDR3 nucleotides: TGCAGCGTGGGGGGGACAGGCTACGAGCAGTACTTC. This chain links TRBV29-1 with TRBJ2-7, with a weak D call TRBD1 (8 bases). The CDR3 has 12 amino acids. CDR1 and CDR2 from the germline V gene are SQVTM and ANQGSEA. The V end lost 6 bases, the J end lost 3 bases, and 12 bases lay between the germline ends.

The table lists this clone with a few counts. Here the CDR3 reads CASSPRTSGMGTDTQYF. Here the CDR3 DNA reads TGTGCCAGCAGTCCCCGGACTAGCGGGATGGGGACAGATACGCAGTATTTT. The gene calls are TRBV6-8 and TRBJ2-3; 12 nucleotides line up with TRBD2. The ends lost 5 bases at V and 3 bases at J; junction bases unmatched: 9. CDR3 length equals 17 residues. Per germline, CDR1 MNHGY and CDR2 SAAAGT.

This clone was picked up a small number of times. V usage is TRBV9 and J usage is TRBJ2-1; D is perhaps TRBD1 or TRBD2 (5 bases each). Trimming removed 5 bases from V and 0 bases from J, with 12 bases in between. This CDR3 comprises 15 residues. CDR1 and CDR2 from the germline V gene are SGDLS and YYNGEE. Here the CDR3 reads CASSGTASSYNEQFF. CDR3 sequence (DNA): TGTGCCAGCAGTGGGACCGCGAGCTCCTACAATGAGCAGTTCTTC.

In DNA form, the CDR3 reads TGTGCCAGCAGGGGGCTGGATAATTCACCCCTCCACTTT. Its translation is CASRGLDNSPLHF. V gene TRBV18 combines with J gene TRBJ1-6; 7 bases match TRBD1. The V segment lost 8 bases and the J segment 5 bases; nucleotides outside the gene matches: 3. The CDR3 is 13 residues long. CDR1 is KGHSH and CDR2 is LQKENI in the germline V gene.

The chain employs TRBV5-1 and TRBJ1-2; D is uncertain. The CDR3 length is 16 residues. V was cut by 0 bases and J by 6 bases, with 18 bases left in between. Per the germline V gene, CDR1 is SGHRS and CDR2 is YFSETQ. This CDR3 reads CASSLGEHPTPDGYTF. The CDR3 nucleotides read TGCGCCAGCAGCTTGGGTGAACACCCAACTCCAGATGGCTACACCTTC.

The gene calls are TRBV6-1 and TRBJ1-1, with D perhaps matching TRBD1 (6 bases). The CDR3 runs to 17 residues. Germline loops: CDR1 MNHNS, CDR2 SASEGT. The ends were cut back, 1 base at V and 1 base at J, with 16 bases in the middle. CDR3 coding DNA: TGTGCCAGCAGTGAAGGTATAGGACAGACTAAGAACACTGAAGCTTTCTTT. Amino acid sequence: CASSEGIGQTKNTEAFF.

This sequence joins TRBV6-7 and TRBJ1-5; 7 nucleotides align to TRBD1. TRBV6-7 is an ORF, and what it does is uncertain. CDR3 length: 18 amino acids. J lost 4 bases, V lost 6 bases, and 18 bases had no gene match. The CDR3 region is CASREPTGAHRWNQPQHF. The CDR3 DNA follows: TGTGCCAGCAGGGAACCAACAGGGGCTCACCGGTGGAATCAGCCCCAGCATTTT.

The sample holds a few counts of this clone. The rearrangement joins TRBV6-8 to TRBJ1-1; tentative D call: TRBD1 (5 bases). Trimming pared 3 bases from V and 4 bases from J, leaving 12 bases between. Germline V gives CDR1 MNHGY, CDR2 SAAAGT. This CDR3 comprises 14 residues. The CDR3 DNA reads TGTGCCAGCAGTTATACAGGCCTGGGCACTGAAGCTTTCTTT. Translated, it gives CASSYTGLGTEAFF.

This clone was observed a handful of times. The chain joins TRBV11-3 to TRBJ1-3, with a possible D match to TRBD1 (6 bases). Trimming left V 3 bases short and J 4 bases short, with 13 bases between. CDR1 and CDR2 (germline): SGHNT, YENEEA. The CDR3 loop spans 15 amino acids. In DNA form, the CDR3 reads TGTGCCAGCAGCTTGGGGGGGCAATCGGGAAACACCATATATTTT. Translating it yields CASSLGGQSGNTIYF.

This clone was observed at least ten times. J is TRBJ1-5 and V is TRBV11-3; 8 nucleotides agree with TRBD1. Trimming at V came to 4 bases and at J to 0 bases, leaving 2 bases not matched to a gene. The CDR3 covers 15 residues. Germline values: CDR1 SGHNT, CDR2 YENEEA. DNA for the CDR3: TGTGCCAGCAGCTCGGGACAGGCTAGCAATCAGCCCCAGCATTTT. Amino acids: CASSSGQASNQPQHF.

The chain employs TRBV5-1 and TRBJ2-7; the D gene is possibly TRBD1 (6 bases). The V gene lost 1 base and the J gene lost 3 bases, with 11 bases spanning the gap. The germline V gene has CDR1 SGHRS and CDR2 YFSETQ. The CDR3 is 14 residues long. The CDR3 DNA follows: TGCGCCAGCAGCTTGCAAGGACAGAACTACGAGCAGTACTTC. It specifies CASSLQGQNYEQYF.

This clone was observed a few times. The rearrangement joins TRBV6-8 to TRBJ2-5, with 7 bases that match TRBD2. V was pared by 5 bases and J by 0 bases, with 9 bases of the junction left unmatched. This CDR3 region has 16 residues. Looked up from germline, CDR1 is MNHGY and CDR2 is SAAAGT. CDR3 residues: CASSDLREWYQETQYF. CDR3 DNA sequence: TGTGCCAGCAGTGACTTGCGGGAGTGGTACCAAGAGACCCAGTACTTC.

The chain has TRBV30 and TRBJ1-2, with D unresolved. Germline CDR1 is GTSNPN and CDR2 is SVGIG (reference sequence). CDR3 length equals 11 residues. The ends were cut back, 3 bases at V and 7 bases at J, with 9 bases in the middle. The CDR3 nucleotides read TGTGCCTGGAGATCGGGAACTGGCTACACCTTC. This encodes CAWRSGTGYTF. Filled out from reference TRBV30 and TRBJ1-2, the complete variable domain reads SQTIHQWPATLVQPVGSPLSLECTVEGTSNPNLYWYRQAAGRGLQLLFYSVGIGQISSEVPQNLSASRPQDRQFILSSKKLLLSDSGFYLCAWRSGTGYTFGSGTRLTVV.

This sequence joins TRBV25-1 and TRBJ2-6, with D possibly matching TRBD2 (6 bases). Trimming stripped 6 bases from V and 0 bases from J, with 12 bases between. Looked up from germline, CDR1 is MGHDK and CDR2 is SYGVNS. The CDR3 extends over 16 amino acids. The CDR3 coding sequence is TGTGCCAGCAGCGTCTGGGGACTCTCTGGGGCCAACGTCCTGACTTTC. Residues: CASSVWGLSGANVLTF. The whole variable domain, remainder taken from reference TRBV25-1 and TRBJ2-6, is EADIYQTPRYLVIGTGKKITLECSQTMGHDKMYWYQQDPGMELHLIHYSYGVNSTEKGDLSSESTVSRIRTEHFPLTLESARPSHTSQYLCASSVWGLSGANVLTFGAGSRLTVL.

This clone is categorized as medium-sized (0.01 to 0.1%). The rearrangement joins TRBV6-8 to TRBJ2-7; 7 bases align to TRBD2. With 2 bases clipped from V and 2 bases from J, the junction kept 12 bases outside the gene matches. From germline, CDR1 is MNHGY and CDR2 SAAAGT. There are 17 residues in the CDR3. The CDR3 nucleotides read TGTGCCAGCAGTTACCCGGGGTTGGGGCTAGCGGCCTACGAGCAGTACTTC. It codes for CASSYPGLGLAAYEQYF.

This clone rates as medium-sized (0.01 to 0.1%). The genes are TRBV9 and TRBJ1-3; 9 nucleotides agree with TRBD1. The length of the CDR3 is 16 residues. V trimming: 4 bases; J trimming: 4 bases; junction bases outside the gene matches: 9. Germline V gives CDR1 SGDLS, CDR2 YYNGEE. CDR3 nucleotide sequence: TGTGCCAGCAGCTCCGGGACAGGGATAGGAGGAAACACCATATATTTT. Residues: CASSSGTGIGGNTIYF.

This clone was seen a few times. V is TRBV2 and J is TRBJ2-7; weak D call: TRBD2 (5 bases). CDR3 size: 15 residues. V was pared by 5 bases and J by 0 bases, with 14 bases between. The germline V gene encodes CDR1 SNHLY and CDR2 FYNNEI. The CDR3 reads CASSKRAPPSYEQYF. Written as DNA, the CDR3 is TGTGCCAGCAGTAAGAGGGCACCCCCCTCCTACGAGCAGTACTTC.

A few counts support this clone. The rearrangement links TRBV4-1 to TRBJ1-2; no clear D gene. Germline V gene data show CDR1 as MGHRA and CDR2 as YSYEKL. The CDR3 is 16 amino acids. Trimming shortened V by 0 bases and J by 0 bases, and 11 bases separated the two germline ends. The CDR3 here is CASSQEIGKANYGYTF. CDR3 in DNA: TGCGCCAGCAGCCAAGAAATCGGGAAGGCTAACTATGGCTACACCTTC.

V gene TRBV30 combines with J gene TRBJ2-7, with 7 bases fitting TRBD1. Trimming at V came to 2 bases and at J to 5 bases, leaving 0 bases not matched to a gene. CDR1 GTSNPN and CDR2 SVGIG come from the germline V gene (reference sequence). The CDR3 loop spans 11 amino acids. In DNA, the CDR3 is TGTGCCTGGAGTACAGGGGACGAGCAGTACTTC. It codes for CAWSTGDEQYF.

This clone was seen a few times. The rearrangement uses TRBV11-3 and TRBJ1-1; D perhaps matches TRBD1 (6 bases). This CDR3 comprises 17 residues. Germline V gene data show CDR1 as SGHNT and CDR2 as YENEEA. V gave up 1 base and J gave up 1 base, with 16 bases separating them. CDR3 sequence reads: CASSLGHTGFKNTEAFF. The CDR3, as DNA: TGTGCCAGCAGCTTAGGACACACAGGGTTTAAGAACACTGAAGCTTTCTTT.

This chain joins TRBV6-8 and TRBJ2-7, with D maybe TRBD1 (5 bases). The germline V and J ends were trimmed by 6 bases and 1 base, with 10 bases remaining between them. Per the germline V gene, CDR1 is MNHGY and CDR2 is SAAAGT. The CDR3 is 13 amino acids. CDR3 sequence: CASRGRGSYEQYF. CDR3 bases: TGTGCCAGCAGAGGAAGGGGATCCTACGAGCAGTACTTC.